This TCR beta chain was captured by sequencing in a study of blood T cell repertoires in COVID-19. At the level of the study: COVID-19 samples from acute and convalescent phases originated in the United States, Italy and Spain. Nucleic acid was either cDNA or gDNA, and it came from T cells, B-cell-depleted T cells, or PBMCs.

The CDR3 is 15 residues long. Germline V gene lookup returns CDR1 LNHDA and CDR2 SQIVND (reference sequence). V dropped 6 bases and J dropped 0; count of bases not matched to a gene: 7. Per the study methods: How many nucleated cells were present was estimated from reference gene primer amplification. TCRdb keeps only in-frame clones here, not all; method: immunoSEQ multiplex PCR. D and trimming were read from the DNA, whereas the V and J calls and clone size are those reported in that table. This table has over 85,000 clones, around nine tenths appearing once. The chain carries TRBV19 and TRBJ1-1, with 7 nucleotides matching TRBD1. This TCR derives from a man aged 40-49 years with acute or convalescent COVID-19. Sequenced input: peripheral blood. The CDR3 DNA sequence: TGTGCCAGTAGCCGACAGGGACCCTTGAACACTGAAGCTTTCTTT. It yields the protein CASSRQGPLNTEAFF.